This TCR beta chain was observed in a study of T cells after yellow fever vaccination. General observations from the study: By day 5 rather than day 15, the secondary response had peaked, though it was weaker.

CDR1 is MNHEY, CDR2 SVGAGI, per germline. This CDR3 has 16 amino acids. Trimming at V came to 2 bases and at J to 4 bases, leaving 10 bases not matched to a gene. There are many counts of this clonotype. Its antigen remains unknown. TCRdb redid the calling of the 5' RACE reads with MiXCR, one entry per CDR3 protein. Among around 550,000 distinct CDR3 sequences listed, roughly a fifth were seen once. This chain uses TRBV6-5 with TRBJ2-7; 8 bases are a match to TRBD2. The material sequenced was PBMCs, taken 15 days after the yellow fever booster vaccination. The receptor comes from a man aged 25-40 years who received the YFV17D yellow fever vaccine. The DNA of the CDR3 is TGTGCCAGCAGTTACATCGGGAGGGCCTCCAAGTACGAGCAGTACTTC. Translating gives CASSYIGRASKYEQYF.